This TCR beta chain was sequenced for a study of blood T cells in healthy people across ages. The donors, healthy Caucasians from Russia, were aged about 6 to 100. This clonotype was recorded a few times. Its specificity is not known. CDR1 and CDR2 from the germline V gene are SGHTA and FQGNSA. The CDR3 runs to 17 residues. With 4 bases clipped from V and 0 bases from J, the junction kept 10 bases outside the gene matches. The second PCR ran about 6 to 11 cycles with a sample-barcoded 5' primer and J-beta primers. Researchers report that a template-switch adaptor with 12 random nucleotides tagged each cDNA molecule. TCRdb itself ran the 5' RACE reads through MiXCR, one entry per CDR3 protein. Here the sample spans 650,000 to 900,000 distinct CDR3 sequences, under 80% being singletons. Overall study findings and caveats: Significant beta diversity loss was already apparent by age about 39, declining roughly linearly.

The source of this sequence is a man aged 25 to 45 in good health. Source material: blood. The chain has TRBV7-2 and TRBJ2-3; 7 nucleotides match TRBD2. The CDR3 reads CASSSPLLAASTDTQYF. In DNA, the CDR3 is TGTGCCAGCAGCTCACCCCTTCTAGCGGCTAGCACAGATACGCAGTATTTT.